A single TCR beta chain is shown here with its context. The antigen remains undetermined. The sample belongs to a study of response to subunit inactivated influenza vaccine. TCRdb reprocessed the RT-PCR reads via MiXCR and lists one record per CDR3 protein. The table records about 780,000 distinct CDR3 sequences, 15% to 20% of them present only once. Overall study findings and caveats: Every seasonal influenza vaccination brings in few new T cells, the authors suggested.

The CDR3 has 15 amino acids. Germline V gene lookup returns CDR1 KGHSH and CDR2 LQKENI. Trimming took 1 base from V and 6 from J; bases not matched to a gene: 8. The TCR sequence derives from a middle-aged man who received an inactivated influenza vaccine. This chain uses TRBV18 with TRBJ2-7; 8 nucleotides match TRBD2. The input for sequencing was PBMCs from blood, taken about 5 days after vaccination. The CDR3 sequence: CASSPLAGREGEQYF. For the CDR3, the DNA is TGTGCCAGCTCACCACTGGCCGGGAGGGAAGGCGAGCAGTACTTC.